The source of this TCR beta chain is a study of patients and donors after allogeneic stem cell transplantation. Per the germline V gene, CDR1 is DFQATT and CDR2 is SNEGSKA (reference sequence). Trimming cost V 1 base and J 3 bases; bases outside gene matches: 2. CDR3 size: 15 residues. This clonotype was seen at least ten times. Using its own MiXCR run on the RT-PCR reads, TCRdb lists one record per CDR3 protein. Among about a million distinct CDR3 sequences listed, 15% to 20% were seen once. The chain recombines TRBV20-1 with TRBJ2-1, with 11 bases lining up with TRBD2. The sample consisted of blood, either unsorted or a sorted T cell fraction (not recorded which). This TCR was recovered from a human donor who was either an allogeneic HSCT recipient or a stem cell or donor lymphocyte infusion donor (not recorded which). It is not recorded whose cells these are; they may come from a transplant donor. The chain's CDR3 is CSARGGTSGYNEQFF. The CDR3, as DNA: TGCAGTGCTAGAGGCGGGACTAGCGGCTACAATGAGCAGTTCTTC.